This TCR beta chain was captured in a study of blood T cell repertoires in COVID-19. The wider study: The United States, Italy and Spain provided the acute and convalescent COVID-19 samples.

Measured with immunoSEQ multiplex PCR; TCRdb has only the in-frame clones, and not every one. The sample holds over 250,000 clones; around nine tenths are singletons and the top ten take about 10%. The CDR3 extends over 14 amino acids. CDR1 is SEHNR and CDR2 is FQNEAQ in the germline V gene (reference sequence). V was pared by 1 base and J by 3 bases, with 7 bases between. The rearrangement uses TRBV7-9 and TRBJ2-1, with D possibly being TRBD1 (6 bases). The specimen was peripheral blood. This TCR was recovered from a man aged 35-49 years who had recovered from COVID-19. The CDR3, as DNA: TGTGCCAGCAGCTTAGGGACAGTCTACAATGAGCAGTTCTTC. It translates to CASSLGTVYNEQFF.